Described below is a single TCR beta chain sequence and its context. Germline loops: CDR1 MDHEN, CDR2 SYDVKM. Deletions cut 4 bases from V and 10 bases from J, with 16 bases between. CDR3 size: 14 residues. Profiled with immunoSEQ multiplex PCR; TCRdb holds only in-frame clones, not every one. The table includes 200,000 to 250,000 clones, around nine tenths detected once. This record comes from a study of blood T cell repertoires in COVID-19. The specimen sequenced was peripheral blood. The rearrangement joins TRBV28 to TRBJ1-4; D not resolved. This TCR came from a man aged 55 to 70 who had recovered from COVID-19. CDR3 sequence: CASSSSGVAGKLFF. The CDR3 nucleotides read TGTGCCAGCAGTTCCTCAGGTGTGGCCGGAAAACTGTTTTTT.